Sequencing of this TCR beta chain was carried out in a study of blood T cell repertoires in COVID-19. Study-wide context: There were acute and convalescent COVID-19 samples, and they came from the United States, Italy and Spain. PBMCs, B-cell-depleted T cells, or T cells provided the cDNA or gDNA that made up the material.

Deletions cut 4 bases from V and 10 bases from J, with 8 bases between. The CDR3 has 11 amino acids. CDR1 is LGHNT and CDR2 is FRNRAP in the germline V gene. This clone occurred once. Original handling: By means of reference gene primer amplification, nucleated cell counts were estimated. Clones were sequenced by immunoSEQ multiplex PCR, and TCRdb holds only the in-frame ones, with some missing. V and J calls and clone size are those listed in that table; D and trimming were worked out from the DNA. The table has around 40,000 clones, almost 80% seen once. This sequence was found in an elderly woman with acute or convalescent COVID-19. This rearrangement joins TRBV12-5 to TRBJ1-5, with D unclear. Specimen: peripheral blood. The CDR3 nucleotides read TGTGCTAGTGGTTCGTTAATACCCCAGCATTTT. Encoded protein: CASGSLIPQHF.